These 25 T cell receptor beta chains were sequenced from one sample in a study of CD4+ T cells in melanoma. This table comes from immunoSEQ multiplex PCR, and its TCRdb copy is limited to in-frame clones, with some not included. The sample records around 10,000 clones, around 70% being singletons. Sequencing input: cells from a culture (not recorded whether cultured in vitro). The receptors stem from a human donor with melanoma.

The genes are TRBV5-1 and TRBJ1-1; TRBD1 might be the D (5 bases). In germline, CDR1 is SGHRS, CDR2 YFSETQ. The CDR3 runs to 13 residues. V lost 8 bases and J lost 4, with 15 bases in between. CDR3: CASETESGTEAFF. DNA of the CDR3: TGCGCCAGTGAGACAGAATCAGGCACTGAAGCTTTCTTT.

V usage is TRBV7-3 and J usage is TRBJ2-3; 7 bases agree with TRBD1. The V and J ends lost 3 bases and 4 bases, in that order; junction bases with no gene match: 7. The germline CDR1 and CDR2 sequences are SGHTA and FQGTGA. The CDR3 totals 15 residues. Written as DNA, the CDR3 is TGTGCCAGCAGCTTGACAGGGTTCTTTGCAGATACGCAGTATTTT. As protein: CASSLTGFFADTQYF.

The chain is built from TRBV10-1 and TRBJ2-1, with TRBD2 matching over 8 bases. The CDR3 consists of 14 residues. Germline V CDR1 and CDR2: WNHNN, SYGVQD (reference sequence). Germline trimming cut 4 bases from V and 7 bases from J; bases unmatched to any gene: 6. CDR3 region: CASSGSGVSNEQFF. The DNA for the CDR3 is TGCGCCAGCAGTGGTAGCGGGGTCTCGAATGAGCAGTTCTTC.

The genes are TRBV7-9 and TRBJ1-5; tentative D call: TRBD1 (5 bases). Trimming cost V 7 bases and J 0 bases, with 10 bases left between them. CDR1 is SEHNR, CDR2 FQNEAQ, per germline (reference sequence). The CDR3 covers 14 residues. CDR3 nucleotides: TGTGCCAGCACCCGGGGGGGTAGCAATCAGCCCCAGCATTTT. Translating gives CASTRGGSNQPQHF. Based on the CDR3 plus reference TRBV7-9 and TRBJ1-5, the full variable domain is DTGVSQNPRHKITKRGQNVTFRCDPISEHNRLYWYRQTLGQGPEFLTYFQNEAQLEKSRLLSDRFSAERPKGSFSTLEIQRTEQGDSAMYLCASTRGGSNQPQHFGDGTRLSIL.

As for this clone: Other DNA sequences of this sample code for an identical CDR3. V and J are TRBV12-5 and TRBJ1-1; D perhaps matches TRBD1 (6 bases). The CDR3 runs 18 residues. V gave up 2 bases and J gave up 1 base, with 20 bases separating them. CDR1 is LGHNT, CDR2 FRNRAP, per germline. CDR3 residues: CASGLRADQGQKNTEAFF. The CDR3 region has the DNA TGTGCTAGTGGTTTGAGGGCCGATCAAGGACAGAAGAACACTGAAGCTTTCTTT.

V gene TRBV4-1 combines with J gene TRBJ2-5, with D maybe TRBD1 (6 bases). CDR3 length: 14 amino acids. Germline lookup yields CDR1 MGHRA and CDR2 YSYEKL. The V end lost 8 bases, the J end lost 0 bases, and 13 bases lay between the germline ends. The CDR3 region is CASGKDRNQETQYF. CDR3 sequence (DNA): TGCGCCAGCGGGAAGGACAGAAACCAAGAGACCCAGTACTTC.

The chain has TRBV19 and TRBJ1-5, with D maybe TRBD1 (6 bases). This CDR3 spans 16 amino acids. The germline V gene encodes CDR1 LNHDA and CDR2 SQIVND (reference sequence). V was clipped by 5 bases and J by 2 bases, with 16 bases between them. CDR3 region: CASSLRTALGNQPQHF. CDR3 DNA: TGTGCCAGTAGTCTAAGGACAGCGTTGGGCAATCAGCCCCAGCATTTT.

This chain links TRBV7-9 with TRBJ2-5, with D uncertain. This CDR3 comprises 14 residues. V dropped 0 bases and J dropped 5 bases, with 10 bases sitting between them. CDR1 and CDR2 (germline): SEHNR, FQNEAQ (reference sequence). The CDR3 here is CASSLASFPETQYF. The CDR3 DNA is TGTGCCAGCAGCTTAGCCTCTTTTCCTGAGACCCAGTACTTC. Variable domain in full (rest from reference TRBV7-9 and TRBJ2-5): DTGVSQNPRHKITKRGQNVTFRCDPISEHNRLYWYRQTLGQGPEFLTYFQNEAQLEKSRLLSDRFSAERPKGSFSTLEIQRTEQGDSAMYLCASSLASFPETQYFGPGTRLLVL.

This sequence joins TRBV5-1 and TRBJ2-7; D might be TRBD2 (6 bases). The length of the CDR3 is 14 residues. The V end was cut by 4 bases, the J end by 4 bases, with 15 bases between. Germline V gives CDR1 SGHRS, CDR2 YFSETQ. CDR3 protein: CASSHPGLPYEQYF. CDR3 DNA: TGCGCCAGCAGCCATCCGGGACTCCCTTACGAGCAGTACTTC.

The chain has TRBV11-2 and TRBJ2-3; D uncertain. Germline V CDR1 and CDR2: SGHAT, FQNNGV. V was clipped by 4 bases and J by 4 bases, with 9 bases between them. The CDR3 contains 13 residues. The CDR3 DNA is TGTGCCAGCAGCTACCGAGTCCCAGATACGCAGTATTTT. Protein sequence: CASSYRVPDTQYF.

V usage is TRBV7-2 and J usage is TRBJ2-3, with 7 bases fitting TRBD1. The CDR3 extends over 16 amino acids. Germline CDR1 is SGHTA and CDR2 is FQGNSA. V shed 0 bases and J 2 bases; nucleotides not matched to a gene: 5. For the CDR3, the DNA is TGTGCCAGCAGCTTAGCCCGGGACAGAATCACAGATACGCAGTATTTT. Its translation is CASSLARDRITDTQYF.

The V call is TRBV6-1, the J call TRBJ1-6; unclear D gene. The CDR3 has 14 residues. Trimming left V 6 bases short and J 7 bases short, with 13 bases between. Germline V gene sequence: CDR1 MNHNS, CDR2 SASEGT. The CDR3 nucleotides read TGTGCCAGCAGCACGACCGGCGGAAATTCACCCCTCCACTTT. Protein sequence: CASSTTGGNSPLHF.

The V and J genes are TRBV6-5 and TRBJ1-2; D call uncertain. V was shortened by 3 bases and J by 8 bases, with 19 bases between the two germline ends. CDR3 length: 15 amino acids. Germline values: CDR1 MNHEY, CDR2 SVGAGI. CDR3 loop: CASSYSSQSGLGYTF. The DNA of the CDR3 is TGTGCCAGCAGTTATTCTAGCCAGTCCGGATTGGGCTACACCTTC.

Only a few counts were recorded for this clone. V usage is TRBV13 and J usage is TRBJ1-3; D ambiguous. This CDR3 is built from 17 residues. The germline CDR1 and CDR2 sequences are PRHDT and FYEKMQ (reference sequence). With 5 bases removed from V and 0 bases from J, the gap between germline ends came to 17 bases. The CDR3 DNA is TGTGCCAGCAGCCCGTCGGACCCATACCACTCTGGAAACACCATATATTTT. It specifies CASSPSDPYHSGNTIYF.

This chain uses TRBV19 with TRBJ2-1; 8 bases agree with TRBD1. The germline V gene has CDR1 LNHDA and CDR2 SQIVND (reference sequence). V gave up 5 bases and J gave up 5 bases; unmatched junction bases: 8. CDR3 length: 15 residues. The CDR3 DNA follows: TGTGCCAGTAGTTTGGACAGGGTCGTTCACAATGAGCAGTTCTTC. Translation gives CASSLDRVVHNEQFF.

The chain is built from TRBV7-9 and TRBJ1-2; D might be TRBD1 (5 bases). V lost 4 bases, J lost 2 bases, and 23 bases lay in between. The CDR3 has 18 amino acids. Per the germline V gene, CDR1 is SEHNR and CDR2 is FQNEAQ (reference sequence). The CDR3 is CASSSFYAGIQANYGYTF. CDR3 coding DNA: TGTGCCAGCAGCTCCTTTTATGCCGGGATACAGGCAAACTATGGCTACACCTTC. The full variable domain, completed using reference TRBV7-9 and TRBJ1-2, is DTGVSQNPRHKITKRGQNVTFRCDPISEHNRLYWYRQTLGQGPEFLTYFQNEAQLEKSRLLSDRFSAERPKGSFSTLEIQRTEQGDSAMYLCASSSFYAGIQANYGYTFGSGTRLTVV.

The table lists this clone with a few counts. The J gene is TRBJ2-7, the V gene TRBV12-5, with 10 bases that match TRBD1. CDR1 is LGHNT and CDR2 is FRNRAP in the germline V gene. The CDR3 covers 16 residues. The J segment lost 4 bases and the V segment lost 6 bases, leaving 12 bases of the junction unmatched. The CDR3 is CASGQGQGISGYEQYF. The CDR3 DNA is TGTGCTAGTGGACAGGGACAGGGGATCTCGGGGTACGAGCAGTACTTC.

The chain joins TRBV9 to TRBJ2-1; 7 nucleotides line up with TRBD1. CDR1 and CDR2 from the germline V gene are SGDLS and YYNGEE. Unmatched junction bases numbered 3, after V lost 2 bases and J lost 4 bases. CDR3 length equals 14 residues. The CDR3 DNA follows: TGTGCCAGCAGCGTCCAGGGACAGTACAATGAGCAGTTCTTC. It yields the protein CASSVQGQYNEQFF.

This clone has just a few counts. The chain employs TRBV18 and TRBJ1-5; D unresolved. This CDR3 region has 15 residues. The V gene's germline CDR1 is KGHSH and CDR2 LQKENI. V was shortened by 5 bases and J by 0 bases, with 11 bases between the two germline ends. DNA of the CDR3: TGTGCCAGCTCAACGGACGGGATTAGCAATCAGCCCCAGCATTTT. Encoded protein: CASSTDGISNQPQHF.

The chain couples TRBV7-9 to TRBJ2-3; 14 bases match TRBD2. There are 18 residues in the CDR3. CDR1 and CDR2 (germline): SEHNR, FQNEAQ (reference sequence). With 0 bases clipped from V and 8 bases from J, the junction kept 10 bases outside the gene matches. CDR3 in amino acids: CASSLARSGTSGGFTQYF. The CDR3 DNA follows: TGTGCCAGCAGCTTAGCCCGTTCCGGGACTAGCGGGGGCTTTACGCAGTATTTT.

V gene TRBV29-1 combines with J gene TRBJ1-5; no reliable D call. Germline CDR1 reads SQVTM; CDR2 reads ANQGSEA. The germline V and J ends were trimmed by 5 bases and 5 bases, with 10 bases remaining between them. This CDR3 region has 12 residues. CDR3 in DNA: TGCAGCGTTAGGACCGGGGATCAGCCCCAGCATTTT. The encoded protein is CSVRTGDQPQHF.

The V call is TRBV27, the J call TRBJ1-4, with D possibly TRBD1 on 5 matching bases. Germline CDR1 and CDR2: MNHEY and SMNVEV (reference sequence). The CDR3 spans 15 residues. Between the trimmed V and J ends, which lost 5 bases and 6 bases, there was a span of 16 bases. Here the CDR3 reads CASSPRAAGYEKLFF. CDR3 bases: TGTGCCAGCAGTCCCAGGGCGGCTGGATATGAAAAACTGTTTTTT.

This clone was found a few times. The V and J genes are TRBV27 and TRBJ2-1, with 7 bases fitting TRBD1. The V gene's germline CDR1 is MNHEY and CDR2 SMNVEV (reference sequence). This CDR3 has 13 residues. After removal of 5 bases from V and 9 bases from J, the junction contained 7 bases not matched to a gene. This CDR3 reads CASSPQGVGEQFF. The CDR3 DNA reads as TGTGCCAGCAGTCCTCAGGGGGTCGGTGAGCAGTTCTTC.

Here the CDR3 reads CASSRAGTGSSYSGNTIYF. In DNA form, the CDR3 reads TGTGCCAGCAGCCGAGCCGGGACAGGGTCCAGCTACTCTGGAAACACCATATATTTT. This chain links TRBV14 with TRBJ1-3, with 9 nucleotides matching TRBD1. This CDR3 has 19 residues. CDR1 SGHDN and CDR2 FVKESK come from the germline V gene. The trim removed 4 bases at V and 0 bases at J, leaving 13 bases unmatched.

The chain joins TRBV4-1 to TRBJ1-4, with 7 bases lining up with TRBD1. V dropped 7 bases and J dropped 8; count of bases not matched to a gene: 10. There are 14 residues in the CDR3. Per the germline V gene, CDR1 is MGHRA and CDR2 is YSYEKL. CDR3 DNA sequence: TGCGCCAGCACACGGACAGGTCGGCGAGAAAAACTGTTTTTT. Translation gives CASTRTGRREKLFF.